The 18 T cell receptor beta chains presented below share a single source sample, sequenced in a study of PD-1 blockade in classical Hodgkin lymphoma. TCRdb keeps only in-frame clones here, not all; method: immunoSEQ multiplex PCR. The table lists approximately 57,000 clones, more than 85% of them singletons. Each of the patients experienced relapse following autologous stem cell transplantation, and their brentuximab vedotin exposure differed. The material was peripheral blood mononuclear cells (PBMCs), obtained before the second cycle of nivolumab. The receptors were gathered from a human donor with classical Hodgkin lymphoma.

This clone was observed a handful of times. The chain employs TRBV27 and TRBJ2-5, with D perhaps TRBD2 (6 bases). The CDR3 sequence is 16 residues long. The germline V gene encodes CDR1 MNHEY and CDR2 SMNVEV (reference sequence). Trimming removed 0 bases at V and 2 bases at J, with 13 bases between. CDR3 DNA sequence: TGTGCCAGCAGTTTATCTCTAGCGAGGAGGCAAGAGACCCAGTACTTC. Encoded protein: CASSLSLARRQETQYF.

The rearrangement links TRBV4-2 to TRBJ1-4, with 7 bases lining up with TRBD1. CDR1 is LGHNA and CDR2 is YNFKEQ in the germline V gene. This CDR3 is built from 12 residues. With V trimmed by 8 bases and J by 8 bases, 5 bases remained unmatched. CDR3 bases: TGTGCCAGCGAAGGGGGCGAGGAAAAACTGTTTTTT. Encoded protein: CASEGGEEKLFF.

In DNA, the CDR3 is TGTGCCAGCAGTGAAATGGAAGGGCAGGGCAACTACGAGCAGTACTTC. Amino acid sequence: CASSEMEGQGNYEQYF. The rearrangement uses TRBV2 and TRBJ2-7; D perhaps matches TRBD1 (5 bases). V was pared by 2 bases and J by 3 bases, with 17 bases between. This CDR3 contains 16 residues. Germline assignment: CDR1 SNHLY and CDR2 FYNNEI.

The rearrangement joins TRBV9 to TRBJ2-2, with no clear D. Trimming stripped 0 bases from V and 2 bases from J, with 8 bases between. The CDR3 has 15 residues. Per germline, CDR1 SGDLS and CDR2 YYNGEE. The CDR3 nucleotides read TGTGCCAGCAGCGTAGCTCTAGAAAACACCGGGGAGCTGTTTTTT. It specifies CASSVALENTGELFF.

This sequence joins TRBV6-7 and TRBJ2-3, with D possibly being TRBD2 (6 bases). TRBV6-7 is annotated as an ORF whose role is uncertain. V lost 5 bases to trimming and J lost 0 bases, with 15 bases between them. The CDR3 is 16 residues long. The CDR3 coding sequence is TGTGCCAGCAGTCCGGGAGAGCGGACTAGCACAGATACGCAGTATTTT. Translation: CASSPGERTSTDTQYF.

The chain links TRBV7-9 to TRBJ2-4; D is unclear. Germline V gene sequence: CDR1 SEHNR, CDR2 FQNEAQ (reference sequence). This CDR3 spans 12 amino acids. Between the trimmed V and J ends, which lost 5 bases and 15 bases, there was a span of 17 bases. The CDR3 reads CASSAGGREWYF. Here the CDR3 DNA reads TGTGCCAGCAGCGCTGGTGGCCGCGAATGGTACTTC. Complete variable domain (other parts from reference TRBV7-9 and TRBJ2-4): DTGVSQNPRHKITKRGQNVTFRCDPISEHNRLYWYRQTLGQGPEFLTYFQNEAQLEKSRLLSDRFSAERPKGSFSTLEIQRTEQGDSAMYLCASSAGGREWYFGAGTRLSVL.

This clone was seen only once. The gene calls are TRBV30 and TRBJ1-1; the match to TRBD1 covers 9 bases. There are 17 residues in the CDR3. The germline gives CDR1 GTSNPN, CDR2 SVGIG (reference sequence). J was trimmed by 0 bases and V by 2 bases; bases with no gene match: 10. For the CDR3, the DNA is TGTGCCTGGAGTCCTGACAGGGGGGGCGGCATGAACACTGAAGCTTTCTTT. Translation gives CAWSPDRGGGMNTEAFF.

V is TRBV6-4 and J is TRBJ1-2; D not certain. Trimming pared 3 bases from V and 8 bases from J, leaving 16 bases between. CDR1 MRHNA and CDR2 SNTAGT come from the germline V gene. The CDR3 is 14 residues long. CDR3 coding DNA: TGTGCCAGCAGTGAAGAACCGCAACTCGGGGGCTACACCTTC. Its translation: CASSEEPQLGGYTF.

V usage is TRBV7-3 and J usage is TRBJ2-2, with D possibly TRBD2 on 6 matching bases. CDR3 size: 16 residues. Trimming cost V 4 bases and J 7 bases, with 19 bases left between them. Per the germline V gene, CDR1 is SGHTA and CDR2 is FQGTGA. This CDR3 reads CASSSSVAGWSGELFF. In DNA, the CDR3 is TGTGCCAGCAGCTCCTCGGTGGCGGGGTGGAGCGGGGAGCTGTTTTTT. The complete variable domain, with remaining parts taken from reference TRBV7-3 and TRBJ2-2, reads GAGVSQTPSNKVTEKGKYVELRCDPISGHTALYWYRQSLGQGPEFLIYFQGTGAADDSGLPNDRFFAVRPEGSVSTLKIQRTERGDSAVYLCASSSSVAGWSGELFFGEGSRLTVL.

The chain uses TRBV23-1 and TRBJ2-1; 8 bases fit TRBD2. TRBV23-1 is given ORF status, its function remaining uncertain. The CDR3 runs 17 residues. Trimming at V came to 0 bases and at J to 6 bases, leaving 10 bases not matched to a gene. The CDR3 reads CASSQSDWKRESNEQFF. CDR3 sequence (DNA): TGCGCCAGCAGTCAATCGGATTGGAAGCGGGAGAGCAATGAGCAGTTCTTC.

Notes on this clone: Germline and junction disagree at one end, which may indicate a read error. The chain carries TRBV27 and TRBJ2-6, with D uncertain. CDR1 and CDR2 from the germline V gene are MNHEY and SMNVEV (reference sequence). The CDR3 runs 15 residues. The CDR3 DNA sequence: TGTGCCAGCACCGACACCGGCTCTGGAGCCAACGTCCTGACTTTC. It is translated as CASTDTGSGANVLTF.

V is TRBV7-3 and J is TRBJ2-1, with D unresolved. Germline V gene sequence: CDR1 SGHTA, CDR2 FQGTGA. Trimming shortened V by 2 bases and J by 8 bases, and 4 bases separated the two germline ends. The CDR3 totals 11 residues. In nucleotides, the CDR3 is TGTGCCAGCAGCTTAGGTGATGAGCAGTTCTTC. It yields the protein CASSLGDEQFF.

This clone was picked up one time. The chain carries TRBV6-6 and TRBJ2-7; D gene ambiguous. CDR3 size: 10 residues. Germline values: CDR1 MNHNY, CDR2 SVGAGI (reference sequence). V lost 5 bases, J lost 3 bases, and 2 bases lay in between. The CDR3 region has the DNA TGTGCCAGCAGTGACTACGAGCAGTACTTC. It encodes CASSDYEQYF.

The chain links TRBV9 to TRBJ2-1; 13 bases line up with TRBD2. The ends lost 6 bases at V and 6 bases at J; junction bases unmatched: 6. The CDR3 runs to 15 residues. Germline CDR1 SGDLS, CDR2 YYNGEE. CDR3 nucleotides: TGTGCCAGCACCTCAGGACTAGCGGGAGCCAATGAGCAGTTCTTC. It translates to CASTSGLAGANEQFF.

The rearrangement uses TRBV2 and TRBJ2-3; D gene unclear. The CDR3 contains 14 residues. The V end was cut by 2 bases, the J end by 2 bases, with 8 bases between. Germline V lookup: CDR1 SNHLY, CDR2 FYNNEI. Written as DNA, the CDR3 is TGTGCCAGCAGTGAAATCTCATACACAGATACGCAGTATTTT. This sequence encodes CASSEISYTDTQYF.

Comment on this clone: At one end, the junction sequence differs from germline, possibly due to a read error. The V and J genes are TRBV2 and TRBJ2-5; D not resolved. The CDR3 sequence is 13 residues long. Germline V gene data show CDR1 as SNHLY and CDR2 as FYNNEI. The CDR3 spells CASREVIQETQYF. The CDR3 coding sequence is TGTGCCAGCAGAGAAGTAATCCAAGAGACCCAGTACTTC.

This clone was seen a few times. The rearrangement links TRBV25-1 to TRBJ2-7; TRBD2 aligns across 9 bases. Looked up from germline, CDR1 is MGHDK and CDR2 is SYGVNS. The trim removed 1 base at V and 4 bases at J, leaving 8 bases unmatched. The CDR3 length is 16 residues. The CDR3 loop reads CASSESGAGGGYEQYF. Written as DNA, the CDR3 is TGTGCCAGCAGTGAATCTGGGGCGGGAGGGGGTTACGAGCAGTACTTC.

V usage is TRBV7-5 and J usage is TRBJ2-3; TRBD1 reflects the table's D call only, with no check against the DNA. TRBV7-5 is a listed pseudogene. The length of the CDR3 is 14 residues. The CDR3 region has the DNA TGTGTCAGAGACTTACCCAGGGGCGAGGATACGCAGTATTTT. Translated, it gives CVRDLPRGEDTQYF.